These 3 T cell receptor beta chains share one sample of origin, sequenced in a study of blood T cell repertoires in COVID-19. Profiling relied on immunoSEQ multiplex PCR, and the TCRdb table lists in-frame clones only, not all of them. The sample lists roughly 230,000 clones, roughly 87% occurring once. Sequenced material: PBMCs or T cells enriched from blood (not recorded which). The receptors come from a man aged 25 to 40 in a cohort exposed to, infected with or recovered from COVID-19 (not recorded which).

The J gene is TRBJ2-3, the V gene TRBV5-6; the match to TRBD1 covers 8 bases. The CDR3 sequence is 14 residues long. The V gene's germline CDR1 is SGHDT and CDR2 YYEEEE. The junction had 7 bases not matched to a gene; V was cut back by 4 bases and J by 6 bases. The CDR3 region has the DNA TGTGCCAGCAGCCAGACAGGGGTGACGGATACGCAGTATTTT. Its translation is CASSQTGVTDTQYF.

This clone was counted once. This rearrangement joins TRBV6-5 to TRBJ1-6, with TRBD1 identical over 8 bases. Germline V lookup: CDR1 MNHEY, CDR2 SVGAGI. The CDR3 contains 15 residues. J was trimmed by 5 bases and V by 6 bases; bases with no gene match: 6. Here the CDR3 reads CASSSDRGHNSPLHF. Written as DNA, the CDR3 is TGTGCCAGCAGCTCCGACAGGGGTCATAATTCACCCCTCCACTTT.

J is TRBJ1-1 and V is TRBV2; 11 bases line up with TRBD1. The J segment lost 4 bases and the V segment lost 4 bases, leaving 2 bases of the junction unmatched. The CDR3 consists of 14 residues. Germline values: CDR1 SNHLY, CDR2 FYNNEI. In DNA, the CDR3 is TGTGCCAGCAGTGGGGGGACAGGGGGCACTGAAGCTTTCTTT. Protein product: CASSGGTGGTEAFF.